The sequence of this TCR beta chain was determined in a study of T cells after yellow fever vaccination. Looking at the study overall: Sorting of the EM, EMRA, CM and Tscm memory subsets was carried out using CD3, CD45RA, CCR7 and CD95.

Whole-study findings and limits: Reappearance after the booster was seen for most primary-vaccination clones, at 95% to 96% CD4 and less than 90% CD8. Sorted memory subsets on day 0 lacked detectable levels of almost all vaccine-responding clonotypes.

V was shortened by 2 bases and J by 1 base, with 7 bases between the two germline ends. Germline-derived CDR1 and CDR2 are SGHNT and YENEEA. This CDR3 has 14 residues. For TCR, cDNA came from 5'RACE template switching, which added a universal primer site and UMIs. TCRdb recomputed calls from the 5' RACE reads with MiXCR, one row per CDR3 protein. This table has tens of thousands of distinct CDR3 sequences, 4.5% appearing once. This clonotype was observed at least ten times. The sample was PBMCs, either bulk or a sorted T-cell subset (CD4+, CD8+, memory, or dextramer-sorted; not recorded which), taken on the day of the yellow fever booster vaccination. The chain couples TRBV11-3 to TRBJ2-3, with D perhaps assigned TRBD1 or TRBD2 (5 bases each). The receptor was isolated from a man aged 18 to 30 who received the YFV17D yellow fever vaccine. The CDR3 loop is CASSLMGGTDTQYF. The CDR3 DNA sequence: TGTGCCAGCAGCTTAATGGGGGGCACAGATACGCAGTATTTT.